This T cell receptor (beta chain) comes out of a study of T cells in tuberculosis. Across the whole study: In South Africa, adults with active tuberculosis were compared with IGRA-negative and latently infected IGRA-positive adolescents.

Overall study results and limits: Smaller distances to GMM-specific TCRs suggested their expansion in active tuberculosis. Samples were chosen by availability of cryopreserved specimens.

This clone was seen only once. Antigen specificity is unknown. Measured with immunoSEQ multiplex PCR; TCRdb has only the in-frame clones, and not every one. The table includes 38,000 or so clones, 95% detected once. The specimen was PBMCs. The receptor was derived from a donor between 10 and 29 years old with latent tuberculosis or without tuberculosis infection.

The CDR3 coding sequence is TGTGCTAGTGCCGAAACCGGGACAGGGGTCACAGATACGCAGTATTTT. Translating gives CASAETGTGVTDTQYF. J is TRBJ2-3 and V is TRBV12-5; 10 nucleotides match TRBD1. CDR3 length equals 16 residues. CDR1 LGHNT and CDR2 FRNRAP come from the germline V gene. Losses at the gene ends were 7 bases for V and 2 bases for J; bases not matched to a gene: 9.